This T cell receptor beta chain was profiled in a study of shared T cell receptors in the human thymus. The repertoire was sequenced with immunoSEQ multiplex PCR; TCRdb's copy has only in-frame clones and lacks some. This table holds over 450,000 clones, about 80% found once. In germline, CDR1 is MNHEY, CDR2 SMNVEV (reference sequence). After removal of 6 bases from V and 4 bases from J, the junction contained 22 bases not matched to a gene. The CDR3 is 20 amino acids. The same data also went into a second study, on human thymus T cells. This second study says: Donors were healthy Finnish infants having corrective surgery for congenital heart defects. Corrective cardiac operations yielded the resected thymus tissue. Use of V and J genes seemed skewed within the thymic and blood repertoires.

The rearrangement links TRBV27 to TRBJ2-3; 10 bases fit TRBD2. The receptor was isolated from a boy under two years old with a congenital heart defect. Sequences were obtained from thymocytes. The CDR3 DNA reads TGTGCCAGCAGCCTTTCATCGGGGCTAGCGGGAGTAACCGAGCCAGATACGCAGTATTTT. Translating gives CASSLSSGLAGVTEPDTQYF.